This T cell receptor beta chain is drawn from a study of blood T cell repertoires in COVID-19. On the study more broadly: Specimens from acute and convalescent COVID-19 originated in the United States, Italy and Spain. T cells, B-cell-depleted T cells, or PBMCs provided the cDNA or gDNA that served as material.

Original methodology: Amplification with reference gene primers provided the estimates of nucleated cell counts. TCRdb keeps only in-frame clones here, not all; method: immunoSEQ multiplex PCR. Clone size and V and J calls were adopted from that table, with D and trimming inferred from the DNA. This repertoire shows 15,000 to 20,000 clones, approximately 88% found once; its top ten account for roughly an eighth. V gave up 0 bases and J gave up 5 bases, with 6 bases separating them. The germline CDR1 and CDR2 sequences are SGHDT and YYEEEE. The length of the CDR3 is 13 residues. This receptor was identified in a human donor in a cohort sampled during active COVID-19. J is TRBJ1-3 and V is TRBV5-6; no definite D call. The sequenced sample consisted of peripheral blood. The CDR3 DNA is TGTGCCAGCAGCTTGGGAGAGCGAAACACCATATATTTT. Amino acids: CASSLGERNTIYF. The complete variable domain, with remaining parts taken from reference TRBV5-6 and TRBJ1-3, reads DAGVTQSPTHLIKTRGQQVTLRCSPKSGHDTVSWYQQALGQGPQFIFQYYEEEERQRGNFPDRFSGHQFPNYSSELNVNALLLGDSALYLCASSLGERNTIYFGEGSWLTVV.